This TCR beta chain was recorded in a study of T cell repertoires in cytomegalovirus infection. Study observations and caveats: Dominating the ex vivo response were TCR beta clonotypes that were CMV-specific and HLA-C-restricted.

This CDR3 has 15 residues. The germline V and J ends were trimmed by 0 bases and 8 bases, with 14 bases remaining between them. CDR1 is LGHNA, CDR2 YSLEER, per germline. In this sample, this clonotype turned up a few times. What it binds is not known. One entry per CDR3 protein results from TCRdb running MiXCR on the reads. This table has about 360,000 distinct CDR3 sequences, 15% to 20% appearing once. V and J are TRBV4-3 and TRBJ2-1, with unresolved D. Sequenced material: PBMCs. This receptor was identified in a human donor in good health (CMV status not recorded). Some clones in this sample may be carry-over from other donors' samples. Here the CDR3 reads CASSQDHLWAYEQFF. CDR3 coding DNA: TGCGCCAGCAGCCAAGATCATTTGTGGGCGTATGAGCAGTTCTTC.